One and the same sample provided the 27 T cell receptor beta chains below, sequenced in a study of blood T cell repertoires in COVID-19. The protocol was immunoSEQ multiplex PCR, while the TCRdb copy is restricted to in-frame clones and leaves out a portion. Among approximately 10,000 clones listed, more than 80% were seen once. Sequences were obtained from peripheral blood. The receptors shown here come from a human donor in a cohort sampled during active COVID-19.

The chain combines TRBV6-5 with TRBJ2-3, with D possibly TRBD2 on 6 matching bases. CDR1 is MNHEY and CDR2 is SVGAGI in the germline V gene. This CDR3 is built from 15 residues. Trimming cost V 5 bases and J 6 bases, with 18 bases left between them. DNA for the CDR3: TGTGCCAGCAGTCCCCGGGTGACTAGGAGCGATACGCAGTATTTT. The encoded protein is CASSPRVTRSDTQYF.

The chain links TRBV7-9 to TRBJ2-5; TRBD2 agrees at 7 bases. This CDR3 is 14 amino acids long. The germline CDR1 and CDR2 sequences are SEHNR and FQNEAQ (reference sequence). Losses at the gene ends were 3 bases for V and 5 bases for J; bases not matched to a gene: 6. The CDR3 DNA reads as TGTGCCAGCAGCTTGTCCGGGCGGGGGGAGACCCAGTACTTC. Translating gives CASSLSGRGETQYF. Full variable domain (remainder filled in from reference TRBV7-9 and TRBJ2-5): DTGVSQNPRHKITKRGQNVTFRCDPISEHNRLYWYRQTLGQGPEFLTYFQNEAQLEKSRLLSDRFSAERPKGSFSTLEIQRTEQGDSAMYLCASSLSGRGETQYFGPGTRLLVL.

This rearrangement joins TRBV19 to TRBJ2-2, with TRBD2 matching over 7 bases. The germline gives CDR1 LNHDA, CDR2 SQIVND (reference sequence). After removal of 3 bases from V and 0 bases from J, the junction contained 4 bases not matched to a gene. This CDR3 has 16 residues. The CDR3 region has the DNA TGTGCCAGTAGTATGAGAGGGACTACGAACACCGGGGAGCTGTTTTTT. It codes for CASSMRGTTNTGELFF.

This clone was recorded a few times. The CDR3 region has the DNA TGTGCCAGTAGTATAACACAGGATAACACACAGCCCCAGCATTTT. This sequence encodes CASSITQDNTQPQHF. The rearrangement joins TRBV19 to TRBJ1-5; maybe TRBD1 (5 bases). Germline V lookup: CDR1 LNHDA, CDR2 SQIVND (reference sequence). The V gene lost 2 bases and the J gene lost 7 bases, with 15 bases spanning the gap. CDR3 length: 15 amino acids.

V usage is TRBV19 and J usage is TRBJ1-5; TRBD1 might be the D (6 bases). The CDR3 extends over 15 amino acids. The germline V gene has CDR1 LNHDA and CDR2 SQIVND (reference sequence). V lost 3 bases and J lost 4, with 13 bases in between. The CDR3 DNA is TGTGCCAGTAGTATGCGCCGGGGGGCAAATCAGCCCCAGCATTTT. It codes for CASSMRRGANQPQHF. The full variable domain, in which reference TRBV19 and TRBJ1-5 provide the parts outside the CDR3, is DGGITQSPKYLFRKEGQNVTLSCEQNLNHDAMYWYRQDPGQGLRLIYYSQIVNDFQKGDIAEGYSVSREKKESFPLTVTSAQKNPTAFYLCASSMRRGANQPQHFGDGTRLSIL.

The chain uses TRBV30 and TRBJ1-5, with TRBD1 matching over 7 bases. V lost 0 bases and J lost 1; bases outside the gene matches: 12. This CDR3 is built from 18 residues. The germline V gene encodes CDR1 GTSNPN and CDR2 SVGIG (reference sequence). The chain's CDR3 is CAWSVALHDRASNQPQHF. The CDR3 DNA is TGTGCCTGGAGTGTGGCCCTACACGACAGGGCGAGCAATCAGCCCCAGCATTTT.

This sequence joins TRBV7-9 and TRBJ2-7, with a possible D match to TRBD1 (6 bases). Between the trimmed V and J ends, which lost 1 base and 1 base, there was a span of 8 bases. The CDR3 extends over 14 amino acids. The germline V gene has CDR1 SEHNR and CDR2 FQNEAQ (reference sequence). In DNA form, the CDR3 reads TGTGCCAGCAGCTTAGGAGGACAGTCCTACGAGCAGTACTTC. It specifies CASSLGGQSYEQYF.

This chain joins TRBV2 and TRBJ2-2; possibly TRBD1 for D (6 bases). CDR1 is SNHLY, CDR2 FYNNEI, per germline. The CDR3 totals 15 residues. The V and J ends lost 6 bases and 0 bases respectively, with 11 bases between them. The CDR3 loop reads CASRTGNTNTGELFF. The CDR3 DNA is TGTGCCAGCAGAACAGGGAATACGAACACCGGGGAGCTGTTTTTT. Full variable domain (outside the CDR3, taken from reference TRBV2 and TRBJ2-2): EPEVTQTPSHQVTQMGQEVILRCVPISNHLYFYWYRQILGQKVEFLVSFYNNEISEKSEIFDDQFSVERPDGSNFTLKIRSTKLEDSAMYFCASRTGNTNTGELFFGEGSRLTVL.

This chain links TRBV9 with TRBJ2-1; 10 bases line up with TRBD2. CDR1 and CDR2 (germline): SGDLS, YYNGEE. Trimming cost V 0 bases and J 8 bases; bases outside gene matches: 11. The CDR3 sequence is 17 residues long. The CDR3 DNA is TGTGCCAGCAGCGTAGCTACGGGTCTAGCGGGAGTCGATGAGCAGTTCTTC. This encodes CASSVATGLAGVDEQFF.

This chain connects TRBV6-6 to TRBJ1-1, with 8 bases that match TRBD1. The CDR3 sequence is 14 residues long. V lost 6 bases to trimming and J lost 4 bases; unmatched junction nucleotides: 7. Germline CDR1 is MNHNY and CDR2 is SVGAGI (reference sequence). In DNA, the CDR3 is TGTGCCAGCAGAAACGGACAGGGTGGCACTGAAGCTTTCTTT. Protein product: CASRNGQGGTEAFF.

The chain links TRBV9 to TRBJ1-2; 10 bases match TRBD1. CDR3 length: 14 amino acids. Trimming removed 5 bases from V and 7 bases from J; junction bases left unmatched: 8. Germline V gene sequence: CDR1 SGDLS, CDR2 YYNGEE. The CDR3: CASRGPGQGSGYTF. The CDR3 nucleotides read TGTGCCAGCAGAGGACCGGGACAGGGGTCTGGCTACACCTTC.

The chain couples TRBV3-1 (or the pseudogene TRBV3-2) to TRBJ2-3; D is unresolved. This CDR3 has 12 residues. From germline, CDR1 is LGHDT and CDR2 YNNKEL (reference sequence). Trimming took off 4 bases at V and 6 bases at J, with 8 bases between the two ends. DNA for the CDR3: TGTGCCAGCAGCCTCACCGGGGATACGCAGTATTTT. Its protein product is CASSLTGDTQYF.

The V and J genes are TRBV19 and TRBJ1-3, with TRBD1 matching 9 bases. CDR1 is LNHDA, CDR2 SQIVND, per germline (reference sequence). This CDR3 has 17 amino acids. The ends lost 8 bases at V and 0 bases at J; junction bases unmatched: 11. The CDR3, as DNA: TGTGCCAGTGCCACCGGGACAGGGAGACCCTCTGGAAACACCATATATTTT. Its protein product is CASATGTGRPSGNTIYF.

V gene TRBV5-1 combines with J gene TRBJ2-7, with D possibly matching TRBD2 (5 bases). Germline values: CDR1 SGHRS, CDR2 YFSETQ. This CDR3 is 13 amino acids long. Trimming left V 0 bases short and J 5 bases short, with 9 bases between. This CDR3 reads CASSLGGPDEQYF. CDR3 DNA sequence: TGCGCCAGCAGCTTGGGAGGGCCCGACGAGCAGTACTTC.

The genes are TRBV7-9 and TRBJ1-4; possible D gene TRBD1, 5 bases. V lost 3 bases to trimming and J lost 5 bases, with 13 bases between them. Germline V lookup: CDR1 SEHNR, CDR2 FQNEAQ (reference sequence). The CDR3 covers 15 residues. The CDR3: CASSLSGGSNEKLFF. DNA of the CDR3: TGTGCCAGCAGCTTGTCCGGGGGATCAAATGAAAAACTGTTTTTT. Full variable domain (rest looked up from reference TRBV7-9 and TRBJ1-4): DTGVSQNPRHKITKRGQNVTFRCDPISEHNRLYWYRQTLGQGPEFLTYFQNEAQLEKSRLLSDRFSAERPKGSFSTLEIQRTEQGDSAMYLCASSLSGGSNEKLFFGSGTQLSVL.

The rearrangement links TRBV7-9 to TRBJ2-3; 7 bases line up with TRBD2. Germline assignment: CDR1 SEHNR and CDR2 FQNEAQ (reference sequence). CDR3 length: 15 amino acids. V shed 1 base, J shed 5 bases, and the junction held 6 bases outside the gene matches. The chain's CDR3 is CASSLVLSSGDTQYF. The CDR3 DNA reads TGTGCCAGCAGCTTAGTTCTCTCTAGCGGAGATACGCAGTATTTT.

The V and J genes are TRBV9 and TRBJ1-3; no reliable D call. The CDR3 loop spans 16 amino acids. Germline CDR1 and CDR2: SGDLS and YYNGEE. V lost 4 bases to trimming and J lost 3 bases, with 17 bases between them. Written as DNA, the CDR3 is TGTGCCAGCAGCCCTCGATCGGGGTTTAATGGAAACACCATATATTTT. Its translation: CASSPRSGFNGNTIYF.

The chain employs TRBV5-1 and TRBJ2-7, with 10 bases aligning to TRBD2. There are 16 residues in the CDR3. Germline V gene lookup returns CDR1 SGHRS and CDR2 YFSETQ. V shed 4 bases, J shed 1 base, and the junction held 8 bases outside the gene matches. In nucleotides, the CDR3 is TGCGCCAGCAGCCCCAAAGCTAGCGGGGGATCCTACGAGCAGTACTTC. This translates into CASSPKASGGSYEQYF.

This clone was seen a handful of times. V gene TRBV5-1 combines with J gene TRBJ2-2; 8 bases are shared with TRBD2. V lost 3 bases and J lost 1; bases outside the gene matches: 8. Germline CDR1 SGHRS, CDR2 YFSETQ. This CDR3 contains 17 residues. As DNA, the CDR3 is TGCGCCAGCAGCTCGGGAGGGTATCGATTGAACACCGGGGAGCTGTTTTTT. This encodes CASSSGGYRLNTGELFF.

CDR3 nucleotide sequence: TGTGCCAGCAGCCGTGATTTAGGTCCGGGCTACGAGCAGTACTTC. It encodes CASSRDLGPGYEQYF. The chain couples TRBV5-4 to TRBJ2-7, with D unclear. The CDR3 contains 15 residues. Germline V gene data show CDR1 as SGHNT and CDR2 as YYREEE (reference sequence). Trimming removed 4 bases at V and 3 bases at J, with 17 bases between.

The gene calls are TRBV7-9 and TRBJ2-1, with 7 positions matching TRBD2. The CDR3 runs 15 residues. The trim removed 6 bases at V and 1 base at J, leaving 6 bases unmatched. Germline V gives CDR1 SEHNR, CDR2 FQNEAQ (reference sequence). As DNA, the CDR3 is TGTGCCAGCAGTCCCCCGGGGGGATCCTACAATGAGCAGTTCTTC. It specifies CASSPPGGSYNEQFF.

The rearrangement joins TRBV5-1 to TRBJ2-6; D gene uncertain. The germline V and J ends were trimmed by 4 bases and 2 bases, with 10 bases remaining between them. Germline V CDR1 and CDR2: SGHRS, YFSETQ. This CDR3 comprises 15 residues. In DNA form, the CDR3 reads TGCGCCAGCAGCCCCCAACTGCCTGGGGCCAACGTCCTGACTTTC. Amino acid sequence: CASSPQLPGANVLTF.

The genes are TRBV10-3 and TRBJ2-1; 14 bases match TRBD2. Per the germline V gene, CDR1 is ENHRY and CDR2 is SYGVKD. The CDR3 has 22 residues. The ends lost 4 bases at V and 7 bases at J; junction bases unmatched: 24. In DNA, the CDR3 is TGTGCCATCAGTGGGTCTCCCCTCCTTTGGACTAGCGGGGGGCTCAAAGGGAATGAGCAGTTCTTC. Protein product: CAISGSPLLWTSGGLKGNEQFF.

The chain employs TRBV5-1 and TRBJ1-1; D gene uncertain. V was trimmed by 0 bases and J by 0 bases, leaving 9 bases between them. CDR3 length equals 15 residues. CDR1 is SGHRS and CDR2 is YFSETQ in the germline V gene. The CDR3 sequence: CASSLGARMNTEAFF. The DNA for the CDR3 is TGCGCCAGCAGCTTGGGTGCCAGGATGAACACTGAAGCTTTCTTT.

The table lists this clone with a few counts. This chain links TRBV6-1 with TRBJ1-5; D call uncertain. CDR3 length: 14 residues. Germline CDR1 reads MNHNS; CDR2 reads SASEGT. The V and J ends lost 0 bases and 4 bases respectively, with 7 bases between them. The CDR3 is CASSEARRNQPQHF. CDR3 sequence (DNA): TGTGCCAGCAGTGAAGCGCGTCGAAATCAGCCCCAGCATTTT.

The CDR3 spells CASSSWGQGGADTQYF. The CDR3 DNA is TGTGCCAGTAGTAGCTGGGGACAGGGGGGCGCAGATACGCAGTATTTT. V usage is TRBV19 and J usage is TRBJ2-3; 11 bases map to TRBD1. From germline, CDR1 is LNHDA and CDR2 SQIVND (reference sequence). The CDR3 length is 16 residues. J lost 4 bases, V lost 4 bases, and 7 bases had no gene match.

This chain uses TRBV4-1 with TRBJ2-1; 9 bases match TRBD1. There are 16 residues in the CDR3. Germline V CDR1 and CDR2: MGHRA, YSYEKL. V lost 3 bases to trimming and J lost 5 bases; unmatched junction nucleotides: 8. CDR3: CASSHPPGQGDNEQFF. The CDR3 nucleotides are TGCGCCAGCAGCCACCCCCCGGGACAGGGAGACAATGAGCAGTTCTTC.